Listed here are 11 T cell receptor beta chains from one sample, sequenced in a study of T cell changes during pregnancy in multiple sclerosis. Using immunoSEQ multiplex PCR, the repertoire was profiled, and TCRdb retains in-frame clones only, with some absent. The sample includes roughly 41,000 clones, 90% of them seen just once. This material consisted of CD8+ T cells from peripheral blood mononuclear cells, taken in the third trimester of pregnancy. All receptors come from a female donor with multiple sclerosis, enrolled in a pregnancy study.

J is TRBJ2-1 and V is TRBV7-3, with D possibly TRBD2 on 6 matching bases. Germline V CDR1 and CDR2: SGHTA, FQGTGA. The CDR3 has 13 residues. V was shortened by 6 bases and J by 5 bases, with 11 bases between the two germline ends. CDR3 amino acids: CASRTGVDNEQFF. The CDR3 coding sequence is TGTGCCAGCAGGACGGGGGTTGACAATGAGCAGTTCTTC.

The chain joins TRBV7-8 to TRBJ1-6; TRBD1 matches 7 bases. The trim removed 5 bases at V and 9 bases at J, leaving 10 bases unmatched. This CDR3 region has 15 residues. Per the germline V gene, CDR1 is SGHVS and CDR2 is FQNEAQ. The CDR3 DNA sequence: TGTGCCAGCAGCGGAATGACAGGGATTAGTTCACCCCTCCACTTT. Translation: CASSGMTGISSPLHF. Complete variable domain (other parts from reference TRBV7-8 and TRBJ1-6): GAGVSQSPRYKVAKRGQDVALRCDPISGHVSLFWYQQALGQGPEFLTYFQNEAQLDKSGLPSDRFFAERPEGSVSTLKIQRTQQEDSAVYLCASSGMTGISSPLHFGNGTRLTVT.

The chain has TRBV7-8 and TRBJ2-7; 10 positions match TRBD2. This CDR3 region has 14 residues. Germline CDR1 is SGHVS and CDR2 is FQNEAQ. After removal of 3 bases from V and 3 bases from J, the junction contained 2 bases not matched to a gene. CDR3 sequence (DNA): TGTGCCAGCAGCTTGAGGACTAGCGGCTACGAGCAGTACTTC. This codes for CASSLRTSGYEQYF. The full variable domain, in which reference TRBV7-8 and TRBJ2-7 provide the parts outside the CDR3, is GAGVSQSPRYKVAKRGQDVALRCDPISGHVSLFWYQQALGQGPEFLTYFQNEAQLDKSGLPSDRFFAERPEGSVSTLKIQRTQQEDSAVYLCASSLRTSGYEQYFGPGTRLTVT.

V usage is TRBV6-5 and J usage is TRBJ2-1; 9 bases line up with TRBD2. Germline CDR1 and CDR2: MNHEY and SVGAGI. J gave up 4 bases and V 4 bases, and 8 bases lay outside the gene matches. This CDR3 contains 16 residues. The CDR3 spells CASSSVLAGSYNEQFF. CDR3 nucleotides: TGTGCCAGCAGTTCCGTTCTAGCGGGGTCATACAATGAGCAGTTCTTC.

The V and J genes are TRBV9 and TRBJ1-1; D is possibly TRBD1 (5 bases). The germline V gene has CDR1 SGDLS and CDR2 YYNGEE. This CDR3 comprises 14 residues. V shed 0 bases and J shed 5 bases, with 11 bases lying between them. CDR3 amino acids: CASSVDGGRTEAFF. CDR3 in DNA: TGTGCCAGCAGCGTAGATGGGGGGAGGACTGAAGCTTTCTTT.

The chain joins TRBV9 to TRBJ1-5; no reliable D call. The CDR3 runs 13 residues. Trimming removed 2 bases from V and 0 bases from J, with 3 bases in between. The germline V gene has CDR1 SGDLS and CDR2 YYNGEE. As DNA, the CDR3 is TGTGCCAGCAGCGTGAGTAGCAATCAGCCCCAGCATTTT. The encoded protein is CASSVSSNQPQHF.

This clone has only a few counts. V gene TRBV5-6 combines with J gene TRBJ2-7; unclear D gene. The CDR3 has 11 amino acids. V shed 5 bases and J shed 3 bases, with 6 bases lying between them. Per the germline V gene, CDR1 is SGHDT and CDR2 is YYEEEE. CDR3 region: CASSHNYEQYF. CDR3 coding DNA: TGTGCCAGCAGTCACAACTACGAGCAGTACTTC.

This CDR3 reads CASSLRGGVPDTQYF. In DNA form, the CDR3 reads TGTGCCAGCAGCTTGCGCGGGGGGGTGCCAGATACGCAGTATTTT. The rearrangement links TRBV5-4 to TRBJ2-3, with 9 nucleotides matching TRBD2. CDR1 and CDR2 from the germline V gene are SGHNT and YYREEE (reference sequence). With V trimmed by 1 base and J by 4 bases, 4 bases remained unmatched. The CDR3 is made up of 15 amino acids.

This chain uses TRBV13 with TRBJ2-3; 7 bases align to TRBD2. V shed 5 bases and J 0 bases; nucleotides not matched to a gene: 20. The CDR3 is made up of 20 amino acids. In germline, CDR1 is PRHDT, CDR2 FYEKMQ (reference sequence). The DNA for the CDR3 is TGTGCCAGCAGCCATTACGAGCGGGACTCCTCCTCCTCTAGCACAGATACGCAGTATTTT. Its protein product is CASSHYERDSSSSSTDTQYF.

This chain joins TRBV28 and TRBJ2-7; D perhaps matches TRBD2 (6 bases). CDR1 is MDHEN and CDR2 is SYDVKM in the germline V gene. V was cut by 3 bases and J by 2 bases, with 14 bases left in between. This CDR3 region has 15 residues. CDR3 in amino acids: CASSFQAGRTYEQYF. The DNA of the CDR3 is TGTGCCAGCAGTTTTCAGGCGGGACGAACCTACGAGCAGTACTTC.

The chain joins TRBV19 to TRBJ2-3; 13 bases fit TRBD2. Germline V gene sequence: CDR1 LNHDA, CDR2 SQIVND (reference sequence). The V and J ends lost 3 bases and 0 bases, in that order; junction bases with no gene match: 6. This CDR3 comprises 18 residues. CDR3: CASSIGTSGVGSTDTQYF. The CDR3 DNA is TGTGCCAGTAGTATTGGGACTAGCGGGGTTGGCAGCACAGATACGCAGTATTTT. Supplemented by reference TRBV19 and TRBJ2-3, the full variable domain reads DGGITQSPKYLFRKEGQNVTLSCEQNLNHDAMYWYRQDPGQGLRLIYYSQIVNDFQKGDIAEGYSVSREKKESFPLTVTSAQKNPTAFYLCASSIGTSGVGSTDTQYFGPGTRLTVL.